This entry is about one T cell receptor (beta chain). The data belong to a study of control samples from healthy donors and cancer patients. Clones were sequenced by immunoSEQ multiplex PCR, and TCRdb holds only the in-frame ones, with some missing. This table has about 120,000 clones, 70% to 90% appearing once. CDR1 and CDR2 (germline): SGDLS, YYNGEE. Trimming left V 0 bases short and J 0 bases short, with 7 bases between. The CDR3 sequence is 14 residues long. The receptor's source is a man aged 35 to 55 in good health. The gene calls are TRBV9 and TRBJ2-7; D possibly matches TRBD1 or TRBD2 (5 bases each). Source material: blood. DNA for the CDR3: TGTGCCAGCAGCGTAGGGGGACCCTCCTACGAGCAGTACTTC. This codes for CASSVGGPSYEQYF. Looking up the rest from reference TRBV9 and TRBJ2-7 gives the full variable domain: DSGVTQTPKHLITATGQRVTLRCSPRSGDLSVYWYQQSLDQGLQFLIQYYNGEERAKGNILERFSAQQFPDLHSELNLSSLELGDSALYFCASSVGGPSYEQYFGPGTRLTVT.